This record covers a single TCR beta chain. In its sample, this clone was seen a few times. The clone's antigen remains unknown. Base quality data are lacking; no much larger clone is found one base away. Counted from cysteine to phenylalanine, this CDR3 has 16 amino acids. The only DNA kept is the CDR3, 48 bases in frame from the first base. V lost 1 base and J lost 3 bases, and the count of bases not matched to a germline gene is 6. Via the germline V gene, CDR1 is MGHRA and CDR2 YSYEKL. This sample was taken from a study of blood T cell repertoires in COVID-19 (dated by TCRdb to the early 2020s). Regarding the research as a whole: Samples from collaborators originated in the United States, Italy and Spain and spanned both the acute and convalescent phases of COVID-19. The material from the prospective study consisted of cDNA or gDNA derived from T cells, B-cell-depleted T cells, or PBMCs. Subjects who had been exposed to COVID-19, were actively infected with it, or had recovered from it provided the deeply sampled blood TCRbeta repertoires that made up the dataset. The repertoires were made available in a free public database intended to serve as a resource for research on the immune response to SARS-CoV-2. Samples were obtained from the ongoing ImmuneRACE study (first 160 participants) and from over 1,000 subjects provided by 6 global collaborators. The sample metadata nearly always contained a de-identified subject ID, COVID-19 status, age in years and sex. Where available, HLA class I and class II types were obtained from metadata supplied by the sample provider rather than from assay-based typing. What the work shows at the level of the full study, not this receptor alone: The quantity of clinical and demographic metadata differed by source and by participant and was supplied without curation.

In the prospective study, participants were about 18 to 95 years old, resided in about two dozen geographic areas of the United States, and were enrolled through a virtual design. In the prospective study, participants were assigned to cohorts based on the clinical history participants reported in a screening survey and a study questionnaire. In the prospective study, mobile phlebotomists collected whole blood, serum and a nasopharyngeal or oropharyngeal swab from each participant. Participants in the prospective study had the option to provide additional blood draws and questionnaires over an approximately 2-month period. Blood samples from the prospective study were shipped frozen or at room temperature prior to DNA extraction. TCRbeta CDR3 regions were amplified from genomic DNA by means of the immunoSEQ Assay, a bias-controlled multiplex PCR. Under the source paper's analysis protocol: The number of nucleated cells in each sample was estimated by amplification of reference gene primers within the assay. To quantify the absolute abundance of each unique TCRbeta CDR3 rearrangement, sequence reads were collapsed and filtered. Productive Simpson clonality was computed per sample as the square root of Simpson's diversity index over productive rearrangements. TCRdb provides this immuneACCESS table in a form limited to in-frame rearrangements. Some clones are lacking; in checked studies, under half of them reflect an unresolved V gene, and why the rest are absent is not known. V, J and clone size are those of that table, while D and trimming were read from the DNA. The sample data list 300,000 or so clones, and approximately 83% of these were observed just once. Clones ranked in the top ten supply roughly 4% of the sample.

The specimen was PBMCs or T cells enriched from blood (not recorded which). The receptor was isolated from a woman aged 40 to 49 with acute COVID-19. The V gene is TRBV4-1 and the J gene is TRBJ2-7, with 10 central nucleotides matching TRBD1. The nucleotides read TGCGCCAGCAGCCAAGTCGGGACAGGGGTCCGCTACGAGCAGTACTTC. Protein translation: CASSQVGTGVRYEQYF.